This is a list of T cell receptor beta chains from one sample in a study of T-cell reconstitution after alpha-beta-depleted transplantation in children. Each CDR3 protein is one row after TCRdb ran MiXCR on the PCR reads. Altogether hundreds of thousands of distinct CDR3 sequences are present, around 13% being singletons, with the ten largest covering roughly 0.77%. The sequences come from PBMCs, collected before TCRalphabeta/CD19-depleted stem cell transplant. Receptors originate from a girl aged 2-9 years with congenital amegakaryocytic thrombocytopenia, due to receive a stem cell transplant. The CDR3 runs from the conserved cysteine through the conserved F or W. Fields, in order: J gene, D gene, CDR3 length, clone size, V gene, CDR3 DNA, CDR3 protein. A D gene is named only where the DNA matches it firmly. Rows give clone size only sometimes, using once, few, many, or a class for an expanded clone.

J gene: TRBJ2-1
D gene: TRBD2
CDR3 length: 15
clone size: many
V gene: TRBV28
CDR3 DNA: TGTGCCAGCAGCGTCCTAGCGGGAAGGTACAATGAGCAGTTCTTC
CDR3 protein: CASSVLAGRYNEQFF

J gene: TRBJ2-3
D gene: -
CDR3 length: 15
clone size: -
V gene: TRBV11-2
CDR3 DNA: TGTGCCAGCAGCCTCACCGGGAGTAGGACAGATACGCAGTATTTT
CDR3 protein: CASSLTGSRTDTQYF

J gene: TRBJ2-1
D gene: TRBD2
CDR3 length: 15
clone size: -
V gene: TRBV5-1
CDR3 DNA: TGCGCCAGCAGTCGGGCGAGCGGGAGTATCAATGAGCAGTTCTTC
CDR3 protein: CASSRASGSINEQFF

J gene: TRBJ2-1
D gene: -
CDR3 length: 15
clone size: -
V gene: TRBV2
CDR3 DNA: TGTGCCAGCAGGGGGGGGACAGTCTCCTACAATGAGCAGTTCTTC
CDR3 protein: CASRGGTVSYNEQFF

J gene: TRBJ2-3
D gene: -
CDR3 length: 13
clone size: many
V gene: TRBV15
CDR3 DNA: TGTGCCACCCGTTATCAGGGGTCAAATACGCAGTATTTT
CDR3 protein: CATRYQGSNTQYF

J gene: TRBJ2-1
D gene: TRBD2
CDR3 length: 15
clone size: -
V gene: TRBV12-3/TRBV12-4
CDR3 DNA: TGTGCCAGCGGAAGAGGGACTAGCGGGGGCAATGAGCAGTTCTTC
CDR3 protein: CASGRGTSGGNEQFF

J gene: TRBJ2-7
D gene: TRBD1
CDR3 length: 14
clone size: many
V gene: TRBV5-1
CDR3 DNA: TGCGCCAGCAGCTTGGGGGACAGTTACTACGAGCAGTACTTC
CDR3 protein: CASSLGDSYYEQYF

J gene: TRBJ1-2
D gene: -
CDR3 length: 14
clone size: few
V gene: TRBV4-1
CDR3 DNA: TGCGCCAGCAGCCAAGATTCAGGGTGGATGGGCTACACCTTC
CDR3 protein: CASSQDSGWMGYTF

J gene: TRBJ2-3
D gene: -
CDR3 length: 13
clone size: -
V gene: TRBV5-1
CDR3 DNA: TGCGCCAGCAGCTTGGATCACGCAGATACGCAGTATTTT
CDR3 protein: CASSLDHADTQYF

J gene: TRBJ2-5
D gene: -
CDR3 length: 14
clone size: -
V gene: TRBV20-1
CDR3 DNA: TGCAGTGCTCGGCAGCTCAGGGGCCTAGAGACCCAGTACTTC
CDR3 protein: CSARQLRGLETQYF

J gene: TRBJ2-3
D gene: -
CDR3 length: 11
clone size: many
V gene: TRBV10-3
CDR3 DNA: TGTGCCATCTCCGGCACAGATACGCAGTATTTT
CDR3 protein: CAISGTDTQYF

J gene: TRBJ2-1
D gene: -
CDR3 length: 14
clone size: -
V gene: TRBV15
CDR3 DNA: TGTGCCACCAGCAGAGAAAGGACACATAATGAGCAGTTCTTC
CDR3 protein: CATSRERTHNEQFF

J gene: TRBJ2-5
D gene: -
CDR3 length: 14
clone size: many
V gene: TRBV5-5
CDR3 DNA: TGTGCCAGCAGCTCGGACCTCAGGACCGAGACCCAGTACTTC
CDR3 protein: CASSSDLRTETQYF

J gene: TRBJ2-2
D gene: TRBD2
CDR3 length: 16
clone size: few
V gene: TRBV3-1
CDR3 DNA: TGTGCCAGCAGCCGACTAGCGGGAGTTTCCCCCGGGGAGCTGTTTTTT
CDR3 protein: CASSRLAGVSPGELFF

J gene: TRBJ2-1
D gene: -
CDR3 length: 17
clone size: many
V gene: TRBV7-8
CDR3 DNA: TGTGCCAGCAGCTTAGGGCCCTTGTGGCGGATCCGGAATGAGCAGTTCTTC
CDR3 protein: CASSLGPLWRIRNEQFF

J gene: TRBJ2-1
D gene: TRBD2
CDR3 length: 13
clone size: few
V gene: TRBV10-2
CDR3 DNA: TGCGCCATCCTAGCGGGTGACTACAATGAGCAGTTCTTC
CDR3 protein: CAILAGDYNEQFF

J gene: TRBJ2-1
D gene: -
CDR3 length: 14
clone size: many
V gene: TRBV2
CDR3 DNA: TGTGCCAGCAGTGAAGCCCCGACTAGCAATGAGCAGTTCTTC
CDR3 protein: CASSEAPTSNEQFF

J gene: TRBJ2-1
D gene: -
CDR3 length: 13
clone size: -
V gene: TRBV7-8
CDR3 DNA: TGTGCCAGCAGCTCCACCGTTTGGAATGAGCAGTTCTTC
CDR3 protein: CASSSTVWNEQFF

J gene: TRBJ2-1
D gene: -
CDR3 length: 12
clone size: many
V gene: TRBV10-3
CDR3 DNA: TGTGCCATCAGCGAGGGACTTCAAGAGCAGTTCTTC
CDR3 protein: CAISEGLQEQFF

J gene: TRBJ2-7
D gene: TRBD2
CDR3 length: 15
clone size: -
V gene: TRBV7-9
CDR3 DNA: TGTGCCAGCAGCTTATGGAGCGGGGACTATTACGAGCAGTACTTC
CDR3 protein: CASSLWSGDYYEQYF

J gene: TRBJ2-1
D gene: -
CDR3 length: 15
clone size: few
V gene: TRBV5-1
CDR3 DNA: TGCGCCAGCAGCTTGGTGGTTGGCGACTCCGGTGAGCAGTTCTTC
CDR3 protein: CASSLVVGDSGEQFF

J gene: TRBJ2-1
D gene: -
CDR3 length: 14
clone size: -
V gene: TRBV7-9
CDR3 DNA: TGTGCCAGCAGCTCAACTACGAAGGACTCGGGGCAGTTCTTC
CDR3 protein: CASSSTTKDSGQFF

J gene: TRBJ1-1
D gene: -
CDR3 length: 17
clone size: few
V gene: TRBV7-9
CDR3 DNA: TGTGCCAGCAGCCCCCAGAGATACCGGAAAGAGAACACTGAAGCTTTCTTT
CDR3 protein: CASSPQRYRKENTEAFF

J gene: TRBJ2-7
D gene: -
CDR3 length: 15
clone size: -
V gene: TRBV29-1
CDR3 DNA: TGCAGCGTTGTTGGGGTGGCGGGGTTCTCCTACGAGCAGTACTTC
CDR3 protein: CSVVGVAGFSYEQYF

J gene: TRBJ2-3
D gene: TRBD2
CDR3 length: 12
clone size: many
V gene: TRBV6-6
CDR3 DNA: TGTGCCAGCAGACTAGCGGGAGGGGCGCAGTATTTT
CDR3 protein: CASRLAGGAQYF

J gene: TRBJ2-1
D gene: -
CDR3 length: 16
clone size: many
V gene: TRBV6-1
CDR3 DNA: TGTGCCAGCAGTGCGACCGAGAGGGTTTCACGCAATGAGCAGTTCTTC
CDR3 protein: CASSATERVSRNEQFF

J gene: TRBJ2-7
D gene: TRBD2
CDR3 length: 18
clone size: -
V gene: TRBV11-1
CDR3 DNA: TGTGCCAGCAGCTTAAGGAGGCTAGCGGGATCTTTGACGTTGGAGCAGTACTTC
CDR3 protein: CASSLRRLAGSLTLEQYF

J gene: TRBJ2-1
D gene: -
CDR3 length: 15
clone size: many
V gene: TRBV5-1
CDR3 DNA: TGCGCCAGCAGCTTGGCGGTTGACATCTACAATGAGCAGTTCTTC
CDR3 protein: CASSLAVDIYNEQFF

J gene: TRBJ2-4
D gene: -
CDR3 length: 13
clone size: many
V gene: TRBV5-1
CDR3 DNA: TGCGCCAGCAGCCCGCCTGGACAACCCATTCAGTACTTC
CDR3 protein: CASSPPGQPIQYF

J gene: TRBJ2-7
D gene: TRBD1
CDR3 length: 13
clone size: -
V gene: TRBV29-1
CDR3 DNA: TGCAGCGTTGCTGAGACAGGGAATAATGAGCAGTACTTC
CDR3 protein: CSVAETGNNEQYF

J gene: TRBJ2-1
D gene: TRBD1
CDR3 length: 14
clone size: -
V gene: TRBV20-1
CDR3 DNA: TGCAGTGCTACCCACAGGGGCGGATACAATGAGCAGTTCTTC
CDR3 protein: CSATHRGGYNEQFF

J gene: TRBJ1-2
D gene: -
CDR3 length: 15
clone size: few
V gene: TRBV14
CDR3 DNA: TGTGCCAGCAGCCAAGAATCAATAGCTAACTATGGCTACACCTTC
CDR3 protein: CASSQESIANYGYTF

J gene: TRBJ2-1
D gene: TRBD2
CDR3 length: 18
clone size: few
V gene: TRBV5-1
CDR3 DNA: TGCGCCAGCAGCTTACTGACCTTACTAGCGGGAGGGGGCAATGAGCAGTTCTTC
CDR3 protein: CASSLLTLLAGGGNEQFF

J gene: TRBJ1-4
D gene: -
CDR3 length: 14
clone size: many
V gene: TRBV5-1
CDR3 DNA: TGCGCCAGCAGCCGTGGGGGAGGAAATGAAAAACTGTTTTTT
CDR3 protein: CASSRGGGNEKLFF

J gene: TRBJ2-5
D gene: -
CDR3 length: 17
clone size: many
V gene: TRBV5-6
CDR3 DNA: TGTGCCAGCAGTTCTGGCCCAGACTTAAGCCGAGGAGAGACCCAGTACTTC
CDR3 protein: CASSSGPDLSRGETQYF

J gene: TRBJ1-3
D gene: -
CDR3 length: 16
clone size: -
V gene: TRBV15
CDR3 DNA: TGTGCCACCAGCAGAGGCCCGGGTAGGATCGGAAACACCATATATTTT
CDR3 protein: CATSRGPGRIGNTIYF

J gene: TRBJ2-3
D gene: -
CDR3 length: 13
clone size: many
V gene: TRBV20-1
CDR3 DNA: TGCAGTGCTAGAAGTTTGGGACAAGATACGCAGTATTTT
CDR3 protein: CSARSLGQDTQYF

J gene: TRBJ2-7
D gene: -
CDR3 length: 12
clone size: -
V gene: TRBV30
CDR3 DNA: TGTGCCTGGCGTGTATTTAGCGACGAGCAGTACTTC
CDR3 protein: CAWRVFSDEQYF

J gene: TRBJ2-1
D gene: TRBD1
CDR3 length: 13
clone size: few
V gene: TRBV20-1
CDR3 DNA: TGCAGTGCTGACGACAGGGTTATAAATGAGCAGTTCTTC
CDR3 protein: CSADDRVINEQFF

J gene: TRBJ2-4
D gene: -
CDR3 length: 13
clone size: many
V gene: TRBV20-1
CDR3 DNA: TGCAGTGCTCCCGGCCAACCGGAAAACATTCAGTACTTC
CDR3 protein: CSAPGQPENIQYF

J gene: TRBJ2-1
D gene: -
CDR3 length: 13
clone size: many
V gene: TRBV6-4
CDR3 DNA: TGTGCCAGCAGTGACGGCAGGGTTAATGAGCAGTTCTTC
CDR3 protein: CASSDGRVNEQFF

J gene: TRBJ2-1
D gene: TRBD1
CDR3 length: 15
clone size: few
V gene: TRBV12-3/TRBV12-4
CDR3 DNA: TGTGCCAGCAGTTTCCCGACAGGGGGGTACAATGAGCAGTTCTTC
CDR3 protein: CASSFPTGGYNEQFF